One sample yielded the 10 T cell receptor beta chains listed below, sequenced in a study of CD8+CD57+ T cells in acquired aplastic anemia. Template material for TCR beta VDJ and CDR3 profiling consisted of genomic DNA. TCRdb reanalysed the reads using MiXCR and keeps one entry per CDR3 protein. The table lists some 170,000 distinct CDR3 sequences, around 40% of them singletons. Sequencing was done on a sample of sorted CD4+, CD8+, or CD8+CD57+ T cells (not recorded which) from PBMCs. The receptor set was obtained from a human donor in good health.

On this clonotype itself: Just one base apart from a much larger clone, this may be a read error. This chain joins TRBV9 and TRBJ1-1; 7 nucleotides match TRBD1. CDR3 length: 16 residues. V dropped 0 bases and J dropped 3; count of bases not matched to a gene: 8. The V gene's germline CDR1 is SGDLS and CDR2 YYNGEE. CDR3 sequence: CASSVGSTGAYTEAFF. The CDR3 DNA reads as TGTGCCAGCAGCGTAGGAAGTACAGGGGCTTACACTGAAGCTTTCTTT. Supplemented by reference TRBV9 and TRBJ1-1, the full variable domain reads DSGVTQTPKHLITATGQRVTLRCSPRSGDLSVYWYQQSLDQGLQFLIQYYNGEERAKGNILERFSAQQFPDLHSELNLSSLELGDSALYFCASSVGSTGAYTEAFFGQGTRLTVV.

At least ten counts were recorded for this clonotype. This chain links TRBV19 with TRBJ1-3; no clear D gene. V was pared by 6 bases and J by 4 bases, with 28 bases between. Germline V gene sequence: CDR1 LNHDA, CDR2 SQIVND (reference sequence). The CDR3 spans 19 residues. CDR3 nucleotide sequence: TGTGCCAGTAGCTCGTATATAGCCCCCGGTGGTTCCCGAGGAAACACCATATATTTT. The encoded protein is CASSSYIAPGGSRGNTIYF.

This clonotype occurred many times. The chain has TRBV12-3 or TRBV12-4 and TRBJ1-4; D not certain. The CDR3 spans 11 residues. The V gene lost 4 bases and the J gene lost 8 bases, with 5 bases spanning the gap. The CDR3 spells CASSSSEKLFF. The CDR3 coding sequence is TGTGCCAGCAGTTCAAGCGAAAAACTGTTTTTT.

Concerning this clonotype: One end of the junction fails to match germline, which may point to a read error. The chain links TRBV2 to TRBJ1-1, with D possibly being TRBD1 (6 bases). The CDR3 loop spans 13 amino acids. Germline V CDR1 and CDR2: SNHLY, FYNNEI. The CDR3 coding sequence is TGTGCCAGCTGTCGACAGGAGAACACTGAAGCCTTCTTT. Translation gives CASCRQENTEAFF.

The count of this clonotype is one. V usage is TRBV6-1 and J usage is TRBJ1-5; D unresolved. The CDR3 covers 15 residues. V dropped 1 base and J dropped 7 bases, with 14 bases sitting between them. The germline CDR1 and CDR2 sequences are MNHNS and SASEGT. Here the CDR3 DNA reads TGTGCCAGCAGTGAAGGAGACGGTGGGCAGCAGCCCCAGCATTTT. Protein sequence: CASSEGDGGQQPQHF.

This clonotype was seen many times. This sequence joins TRBV24-1 and TRBJ2-3; 14 bases are a match to TRBD2. J lost 14 bases, V lost 11 bases, and 11 bases had no gene match. This CDR3 has 13 amino acids. In germline, CDR1 is KGHDR, CDR2 SFDVKD. CDR3 sequence (DNA): TGTGCCATCAGCGGGACTAGCGGGGGCCCTAGGTATTTT. Translating gives CAISGTSGGPRYF.

The gene calls are TRBV29-1 and TRBJ2-4; D not certain. From germline, CDR1 is SQVTM and CDR2 ANQGSEA. V was clipped by 3 bases and J by 0 bases, with 6 bases between them. The CDR3 covers 13 residues. CDR3 nucleotide sequence: TGCAGCGTTGAGGGTCTAGCCAAAAACATTCAGTACTTC. This encodes CSVEGLAKNIQYF.

This clonotype was picked up many times. V and J are TRBV2 and TRBJ2-3; D perhaps matches TRBD2 (7 bases). From germline, CDR1 is SNHLY and CDR2 FYNNEI. The CDR3 consists of 15 residues. V was clipped by 8 bases and J by 1 base, with 16 bases between them. DNA of the CDR3: TGTGCCAGCGGAGAAGGGGGGGCCGGCACAGATACGCAGTATTTT. It is translated as CASGEGGAGTDTQYF.

The rearrangement joins TRBV30 to TRBJ2-7, with TRBD1 matching over 8 bases. The CDR3 totals 13 residues. J lost 6 bases, V lost 3 bases, and 7 bases had no gene match. Per germline, CDR1 GTSNPN and CDR2 SVGIG (reference sequence). CDR3: CAWSRQGIGEQYF. The DNA for the CDR3 is TGTGCCTGGAGCCGACAGGGGATAGGCGAGCAGTACTTC.

This chain connects TRBV7-3 to TRBJ1-1; D uncertain. Germline V lookup: CDR1 SGHTA, CDR2 FQGTGA. Deletions cut 5 bases from V and 8 bases from J, with 15 bases between. The CDR3 contains 13 residues. The CDR3 region is CASSPSGHLEAFF. CDR3 sequence (DNA): TGTGCCAGCAGCCCAAGTGGGCACCTCGAAGCTTTCTTT.